The 19 T cell receptor beta chains listed next were all sequenced from one sample in a study of cytomegalovirus exposure and HLA in healthy donors. Use of 60 Vbeta and 13 Jbeta primers characterized the PCR. Here immunoSEQ multiplex PCR was the method, and the copy in TCRdb shows in-frame clones only, minus some. The sample has fewer than 200,000 clones, over 60% seen once. The sample was PBMCs. These TCRs come from a woman aged 30 to 39 in good health and CMV-seronegative.

The V and J genes are TRBV30 and TRBJ2-1; no clear D gene. Germline V gives CDR1 GTSNPN, CDR2 SVGIG (reference sequence). Deletions cut 0 bases from V and 12 bases from J, with 12 bases between. The CDR3 runs to 12 residues. The CDR3 DNA is TGTGCCTGGAGTGTAAGAGCGTCACGGCAGTTCTTC. It codes for CAWSVRASRQFF.

The chain combines TRBV4-2 with TRBJ2-5; tentative D call: TRBD1 (6 bases). CDR3 length: 14 amino acids. Germline loops: CDR1 LGHNA, CDR2 YNFKEQ. Trimming stripped 3 bases from V and 2 bases from J, with 10 bases between. The CDR3 protein is CASSQRRGQETQYF. The CDR3 DNA follows: TGTGCCAGCAGCCAGCGCAGGGGTCAAGAGACCCAGTACTTC.

CDR3 amino acids: CASSFSGGATYNEQFF. The CDR3 nucleotides read TGTGCCAGCAGCTTCTCTGGGGGGGCTACTTACAATGAGCAGTTCTTC. The chain joins TRBV5-6 to TRBJ2-1, with D perhaps matching TRBD2 (7 bases). Germline lookup yields CDR1 SGHDT and CDR2 YYEEEE. With 2 bases removed from V and 4 bases from J, the gap between germline ends came to 16 bases. This CDR3 is 16 amino acids long.

This clone has only a few counts. V is TRBV2 and J is TRBJ2-3; 12 nucleotides align to TRBD2. Germline V gene lookup returns CDR1 SNHLY and CDR2 FYNNEI. The CDR3 length is 18 residues. J gave up 0 bases and V 6 bases, and 10 bases lay outside the gene matches. The CDR3: CASSPGLAGKTSTDTQYF. The CDR3 DNA reads TGTGCCAGCAGCCCCGGACTAGCGGGGAAAACTAGCACAGATACGCAGTATTTT.

The chain employs TRBV6-6 and TRBJ1-6, with a tentative D call TRBD1 (6 bases). CDR3 length: 13 residues. Germline-derived CDR1 and CDR2 are MNHNY and SVGAGI (reference sequence). Trimming took 7 bases from V and 7 from J, leaving 11 bases between them. The CDR3 DNA reads TGTGCCAGCAAAACGGACAGCAATTCACCCCTCCACTTT. Amino acids: CASKTDSNSPLHF.

The rearrangement links TRBV29-1 to TRBJ1-1; D is undetermined. There are 14 residues in the CDR3. Germline V lookup: CDR1 SQVTM, CDR2 ANQGSEA. The ends were cut back, 4 bases at V and 3 bases at J, with 15 bases in the middle. The DNA of the CDR3 is TGCAGCGTTGTGGTCCGGGGTGTACACACTGAAGCTTTCTTT. This translates into CSVVVRGVHTEAFF.

The chain recombines TRBV4-1 with TRBJ1-1, with 8 positions matching TRBD1. The germline CDR1 and CDR2 sequences are MGHRA and YSYEKL. CDR3 length equals 13 residues. V was clipped by 0 bases and J by 10 bases; unmatched bases: 4. The CDR3 DNA follows: TGCGCCAGCAGCCAAGAAACCGACAGGGGAGCTTTCTTT. It encodes CASSQETDRGAFF.

The chain employs TRBV9 and TRBJ2-7, with TRBD2 identical over 9 bases. Germline V lookup: CDR1 SGDLS, CDR2 YYNGEE. The CDR3 spans 14 residues. With 5 bases clipped from V and 3 bases from J, the junction kept 6 bases outside the gene matches. Here the CDR3 reads CASSLGTSYYEQYF. CDR3 coding DNA: TGTGCCAGCAGTCTCGGGACTAGCTACTACGAGCAGTACTTC.

The chain is built from TRBV6-6 and TRBJ1-5; 8 nucleotides line up with TRBD1. The germline gives CDR1 MNHNY, CDR2 SVGAGI (reference sequence). This CDR3 spans 14 amino acids. The junction had 3 bases not matched to a gene; V was cut back by 6 bases and J by 2 bases. CDR3 sequence reads: CASRQGGRNQPQHF. Written as DNA, the CDR3 is TGTGCCAGCAGACAGGGGGGTCGCAATCAGCCCCAGCATTTT.

This clone was detected a few times. V is TRBV4-2 and J is TRBJ2-2; 8 nucleotides align to TRBD1. The CDR3 consists of 17 residues. Germline V CDR1 and CDR2: LGHNA, YNFKEQ. V shed 3 bases and J 1 base; nucleotides not matched to a gene: 7. CDR3 amino acids: CASSQYTGTGNTGELFF. The CDR3 DNA is TGTGCCAGCAGCCAGTATACCGGGACAGGGAACACCGGGGAGCTGTTTTTT.

The chain recombines TRBV6-5 with TRBJ2-3, with TRBD2 matching over 9 bases. Germline V gene lookup returns CDR1 MNHEY and CDR2 SVGAGI. CDR3 size: 15 residues. With 5 bases clipped from V and 7 bases from J, the junction kept 10 bases outside the gene matches. The CDR3 loop is CASSQLAGEVHTQYF. Here the CDR3 DNA reads TGTGCCAGCAGTCAACTAGCGGGCGAGGTTCATACGCAGTATTTT.

This clone was found a few times. The chain uses TRBV28 and TRBJ2-6; D not certain. This CDR3 contains 14 residues. The germline V and J ends were trimmed by 6 bases and 0 bases, with 6 bases remaining between them. The germline CDR1 and CDR2 sequences are MDHEN and SYDVKM. The CDR3 DNA is TGTGCCAGCAGCGGGTCCTCTGGGGCCAACGTCCTGACTTTC. This translates into CASSGSSGANVLTF. The whole variable domain, remainder taken from reference TRBV28 and TRBJ2-6, is DVKVTQSSRYLVKRTGEKVFLECVQDMDHENMFWYRQDPGLGLRLIYFSYDVKMKEKGDIPEGYSVSREKKERFSLILESASTNQTSMYLCASSGSSGANVLTFGAGSRLTVL.

CDR3 nucleotides: TGTGCCTGGAGTGCCTTCGGGACTAGGGGCGAAAAACTGTTTTTT. Its translation: CAWSAFGTRGEKLFF. The J gene is TRBJ1-4, the V gene TRBV30, with D possibly TRBD1 on 5 matching bases. CDR3 size: 15 residues. The germline CDR1 and CDR2 sequences are GTSNPN and SVGIG (reference sequence). Trimming took off 1 base at V and 8 bases at J, with 17 bases between the two ends.

Only a few counts were recorded for this clone. The rearrangement joins TRBV7-2 to TRBJ2-1; 9 bases agree with TRBD2. This CDR3 contains 16 residues. Germline values: CDR1 SGHTA, CDR2 FQGNSA. Germline trimming cut 5 bases from V and 4 bases from J; bases unmatched to any gene: 9. CDR3 amino acids: CASSPLPSGVYNEQFF. The CDR3 region has the DNA TGTGCCAGCAGCCCGTTACCTAGCGGGGTATACAATGAGCAGTTCTTC.

V is TRBV28 and J is TRBJ2-5; no reliable D call. The V gene lost 6 bases and the J gene lost 5 bases, with 10 bases spanning the gap. The CDR3 sequence is 12 residues long. Germline V CDR1 and CDR2: MDHEN, SYDVKM. DNA of the CDR3: TGTGCCAGCAGCCCAACTCGTGAGACCCAGTACTTC. It translates to CASSPTRETQYF. Supplemented by reference TRBV28 and TRBJ2-5, the full variable domain reads DVKVTQSSRYLVKRTGEKVFLECVQDMDHENMFWYRQDPGLGLRLIYFSYDVKMKEKGDIPEGYSVSREKKERFSLILESASTNQTSMYLCASSPTRETQYFGPGTRLLVL.

V and J are TRBV6-6 and TRBJ2-7, with TRBD2 matching 7 bases. The CDR3 loop spans 16 amino acids. Trimming removed 5 bases from V and 2 bases from J; junction bases left unmatched: 12. In germline, CDR1 is MNHNY, CDR2 SVGAGI (reference sequence). As DNA, the CDR3 is TGTGCCAGCAGTGGGCCCCGGGGAGCGGGAACCTACGAGCAGTACTTC. Residues: CASSGPRGAGTYEQYF.

This clone is a singleton in its sample. The rearrangement uses TRBV5-4 and TRBJ2-3, with 8 bases identical to TRBD1. The CDR3 totals 15 residues. V was clipped by 3 bases and J by 4 bases; unmatched bases: 7. From germline, CDR1 is SGHNT and CDR2 YYREEE (reference sequence). The chain's CDR3 is CASSWAATGADTQYF. CDR3 nucleotide sequence: TGTGCCAGCAGCTGGGCGGCGACAGGGGCAGATACGCAGTATTTT. The entire variable domain, with the rest obtained from reference TRBV5-4 and TRBJ2-3, is as follows: ETGVTQSPTHLIKTRGQQVTLRCSSQSGHNTVSWYQQALGQGPQFIFQYYREEENGRGNFPPRFSGLQFPNYSSELNVNALELDDSALYLCASSWAATGADTQYFGPGTRLTVL.

The J gene is TRBJ2-2, the V gene TRBV6-1; 9 nucleotides line up with TRBD1. V shed 10 bases and J 5 bases; nucleotides not matched to a gene: 8. The CDR3 is made up of 14 amino acids. Germline values: CDR1 MNHNS, CDR2 SASEGT. CDR3: CATTGQGRTGELFF. The CDR3 nucleotides read TGTGCCACAACGGGACAGGGAAGGACCGGGGAGCTGTTTTTT.

The chain links TRBV5-4 to TRBJ2-3; TRBD2 agrees at 11 bases. V was pared by 4 bases and J by 1 base, with 2 bases of the junction left unmatched. The CDR3 extends over 15 amino acids. Looked up from germline, CDR1 is SGHNT and CDR2 is YYREEE (reference sequence). The CDR3 here is CASSTGLAGTDTQYF. The CDR3 DNA follows: TGTGCCAGCAGCACGGGACTAGCGGGCACAGATACGCAGTATTTT.